The 29 T cell receptor beta chains given below trace back to one sample, sequenced in a study of T cell responses to AZD1222 COVID-19 vaccine. Assay used: immunoSEQ multiplex PCR; TCRdb lists only in-frame clones, some missing. The profile shows around 87,000 clones, 85% to 90% of them singletons. Sample: peripheral blood, taken 28 days after the second AZD1222 dose. These receptors all stem from an adult who received the AZD1222 COVID-19 vaccine.

CDR3 DNA: TGTGCCAGCAGTTTCCCTGGTAACTATGGCTACACCTTC. Protein product: CASSFPGNYGYTF. The chain is built from TRBV12-3 or TRBV12-4 and TRBJ1-2; D ambiguous. The length of the CDR3 is 13 residues. Trimming removed 3 bases from V and 1 base from J, with 6 bases in between.

The chain links TRBV7-9 to TRBJ1-2, with TRBD1 matching 9 bases. CDR3 size: 15 residues. From germline, CDR1 is SEHNR and CDR2 FQNEAQ (reference sequence). Trimming took 5 bases from V and 6 from J; bases not matched to a gene: 10. CDR3 sequence reads: CASSVPGQGDHGYTF. The CDR3, as DNA: TGTGCCAGCAGCGTGCCGGGACAGGGAGACCATGGCTACACCTTC. Variable domain in full (rest from reference TRBV7-9 and TRBJ1-2): DTGVSQNPRHKITKRGQNVTFRCDPISEHNRLYWYRQTLGQGPEFLTYFQNEAQLEKSRLLSDRFSAERPKGSFSTLEIQRTEQGDSAMYLCASSVPGQGDHGYTFGSGTRLTVV.

CDR3 DNA sequence: TGTGCCAGCAGCGCCTACGGTACAGATACGCAGTATTTT. Amino acids: CASSAYGTDTQYF. The chain carries TRBV6-2 or TRBV6-3 and TRBJ2-3, with D unclear. Looked up from germline, CDR1 is MNHEY and CDR2 is SVGEGT. CDR3 length equals 13 residues. Trimming removed 6 bases at V and 3 bases at J, with 10 bases between.

The chain combines TRBV5-1 with TRBJ2-4; unclear D gene. Germline loops: CDR1 SGHRS, CDR2 YFSETQ. There are 16 residues in the CDR3. The V and J ends lost 0 bases and 1 base respectively, with 11 bases between them. Here the CDR3 DNA reads TGCGCCAGCAGCTTGGATGTAGGGCTCGCCAAAAACATTCAGTACTTC. This encodes CASSLDVGLAKNIQYF.

This rearrangement joins TRBV5-5 to TRBJ1-2; 7 positions agree with TRBD1. The CDR3 sequence is 15 residues long. The germline CDR1 and CDR2 sequences are SGHKS and YYEKEE (reference sequence). Germline trimming cut 1 base from V and 2 bases from J; bases unmatched to any gene: 5. Here the CDR3 DNA reads TGTGCCAGCAGCTTGACAGGGGAAGCAAACTATGGCTACACCTTC. Translated: CASSLTGEANYGYTF. The full variable domain, with the rest looked up from reference TRBV5-5 and TRBJ1-2, is DAGVTQSPTHLIKTRGQQVTLRCSPISGHKSVSWYQQVLGQGPQFIFQYYEKEERGRGNFPDRFSARQFPNYSSELNVNALLLGDSALYLCASSLTGEANYGYTFGSGTRLTVV.

This chain uses TRBV6-1 with TRBJ1-2; D not certain. Germline lookup yields CDR1 MNHNS and CDR2 SASEGT. V lost 0 bases, J lost 3 bases, and 11 bases lay in between. The CDR3 consists of 15 residues. CDR3 sequence: CASSEAAAGDYGYTF. The DNA of the CDR3 is TGTGCCAGCAGTGAAGCTGCTGCTGGCGACTATGGCTACACCTTC.

This chain links TRBV11-2 with TRBJ1-5; weak D call: TRBD1 (5 bases). The CDR3 covers 13 residues. Germline-derived CDR1 and CDR2 are SGHAT and FQNNGV. V lost 5 bases, J lost 5 bases, and 10 bases lay in between. CDR3: CASSPQGDQPQHF. CDR3 DNA: TGTGCCAGCAGCCCACAAGGGGATCAGCCCCAGCATTTT.

The chain links TRBV14 to TRBJ1-1; weak D call: TRBD1 (6 bases). Germline-derived CDR1 and CDR2 are SGHDN and FVKESK. The CDR3 is 17 residues long. Trimming took off 1 base at V and 0 bases at J, with 15 bases between the two ends. In DNA form, the CDR3 reads TGTGCCAGCAGCCAAGGCACAGGGAGAAGGATGAACACTGAAGCTTTCTTT. Its translation is CASSQGTGRRMNTEAFF. Variable domain in full (rest from reference TRBV14 and TRBJ1-1): EAGVTQFPSHSVIEKGQTVTLRCDPISGHDNLYWYRRVMGKEIKFLLHFVKESKQDESGMPNNRFLAERTGGTYSTLKVQPAELEDSGVYFCASSQGTGRRMNTEAFFGQGTRLTVV.

This chain links TRBV3-1 (or the pseudogene TRBV3-2) with TRBJ2-5; D might be TRBD2 (5 bases). V dropped 0 bases and J dropped 3 bases, with 14 bases sitting between them. Looked up from germline, CDR1 is LGHDT and CDR2 is YNNKEL (reference sequence). CDR3 length: 16 residues. The CDR3 loop is CASSQEARVREETQYF. The CDR3 DNA sequence: TGTGCCAGCAGCCAAGAAGCGAGGGTAAGGGAAGAGACCCAGTACTTC.

The chain combines TRBV5-1 with TRBJ2-7; TRBD2 might be the D (5 bases). V was cut by 1 base and J by 0 bases, with 8 bases left in between. The germline V gene has CDR1 SGHRS and CDR2 YFSETQ. There are 14 residues in the CDR3. The CDR3 is CASSLSGSSYEQYF. DNA for the CDR3: TGCGCCAGCAGCTTGTCTGGGAGCTCCTACGAGCAGTACTTC.

This chain uses TRBV6-1 with TRBJ1-2; weak D call: TRBD1 (6 bases). The CDR3 consists of 15 residues. CDR1 is MNHNS and CDR2 is SASEGT in the germline V gene. The germline V and J ends were trimmed by 2 bases and 9 bases, with 19 bases remaining between them. CDR3 bases: TGTGCCAGCAGTGAATATAAGGGGCAGGGGTTCCGCTACACCTTC. Translated, it gives CASSEYKGQGFRYTF.

The chain is built from TRBV2 and TRBJ2-7; no reliable D call. Germline V gene data show CDR1 as SNHLY and CDR2 as FYNNEI. Trimming stripped 3 bases from V and 0 bases from J, with 12 bases between. The CDR3 loop spans 15 amino acids. The DNA of the CDR3 is TGTGCCAGCAGTGAGGGGAAATTAGGCTCCTACGAGCAGTACTTC. Amino acid sequence: CASSEGKLGSYEQYF.

The gene calls are TRBV3-1 (or the pseudogene TRBV3-2) and TRBJ1-2; D may be TRBD1 (6 bases). This CDR3 comprises 11 residues. The V and J ends lost 10 bases and 7 bases respectively, with 13 bases between them. The V gene's germline CDR1 is LGHDT and CDR2 YNNKEL (reference sequence). Here the CDR3 DNA reads TGTGCCACGCTGGGGGCATCTGGCTACACCTTC. Translating gives CATLGASGYTF.

The V call is TRBV19, the J call TRBJ2-7, with TRBD1 identical over 9 bases. This CDR3 is 14 amino acids long. After removal of 9 bases from V and 9 bases from J, the junction contained 15 bases not matched to a gene. Germline V CDR1 and CDR2: LNHDA, SQIVND (reference sequence). Here the CDR3 DNA reads TGTGCCAGCATGGACAGGGGCCCCTTGGGGGTGCAGTACTTC. Protein: CASMDRGPLGVQYF.

The chain employs TRBV5-5 and TRBJ1-1; D gene uncertain. This CDR3 is built from 14 residues. Trimming cost V 2 bases and J 1 base, with 9 bases left between them. CDR1 is SGHKS, CDR2 YYEKEE, per germline (reference sequence). The chain's CDR3 is CASSFLSENTEAFF. The CDR3 DNA reads as TGTGCCAGCAGCTTTTTGTCCGAGAACACTGAAGCTTTCTTT.

CDR3 nucleotide sequence: TGCGCCAGCAGCCAAGATTCCGGGACAGGTAGCAATCAGCCCCAGCATTTT. This translates into CASSQDSGTGSNQPQHF. V gene TRBV4-1 combines with J gene TRBJ1-5, with 8 nucleotides matching TRBD1. The ends lost 0 bases at V and 0 bases at J; junction bases unmatched: 4. This CDR3 has 17 residues. The germline gives CDR1 MGHRA, CDR2 YSYEKL.

The V and J genes are TRBV4-2 and TRBJ2-2; 7 bases map to TRBD2. J gave up 5 bases and V 2 bases, and 2 bases lay outside the gene matches. Per the germline V gene, CDR1 is LGHNA and CDR2 is YNFKEQ. There are 14 residues in the CDR3. The CDR3 region has the DNA TGTGCCAGCAGCCAAACTAGCGCTACCGGGGAGCTGTTTTTT. Translated: CASSQTSATGELFF.

This chain uses TRBV5-8 with TRBJ1-6, with D hard to call. V was pared by 4 bases and J by 0 bases, with 14 bases between. The V gene's germline CDR1 is SGHTS and CDR2 YDEGEE. The CDR3 has 17 amino acids. In nucleotides, the CDR3 is TGTGCCAGCAGCCCGGTTACGGCGATCTCCTATAATTCACCCCTCCACTTT. Translating it yields CASSPVTAISYNSPLHF.

This clone was found a few times. J is TRBJ2-2 and V is TRBV10-3; D uncertain. The CDR3 length is 15 residues. The germline CDR1 and CDR2 sequences are ENHRY and SYGVKD. V lost 4 bases and J 1 base, leaving 10 bases between the germline ends. The CDR3 spells CAISGGQLNTGELFF. The CDR3 DNA is TGTGCCATCAGTGGTGGGCAGTTGAACACCGGGGAGCTGTTTTTT.

This chain joins TRBV30 and TRBJ1-1; D unresolved. The CDR3 consists of 13 residues. The V end was cut by 0 bases, the J end by 0 bases, with 5 bases between. Germline assignment: CDR1 GTSNPN and CDR2 SVGIG (reference sequence). This CDR3 reads CAWSVKVNTEAFF. DNA of the CDR3: TGTGCCTGGAGTGTAAAGGTGAACACTGAAGCTTTCTTT.

The V and J genes are TRBV2 and TRBJ1-2; D is unresolved. The CDR3 is 14 amino acids. Germline V gene data show CDR1 as SNHLY and CDR2 as FYNNEI. V was trimmed by 7 bases and J by 4 bases, leaving 16 bases between them. The CDR3 nucleotides read TGTGCCAGCAAAATCACACCCGCCACCTATGGCTACACCTTC. Protein: CASKITPATYGYTF.

The CDR3: CASQPGPNSYEQYF. CDR3 in DNA: TGTGCCAGCCAACCCGGGCCCAACTCCTACGAGCAGTACTTC. The rearrangement joins TRBV18 to TRBJ2-7; D is unresolved. The CDR3 length is 14 residues. Trimming pared 8 bases from V and 0 bases from J, leaving 14 bases between. Germline CDR1 and CDR2: KGHSH and LQKENI.

This rearrangement joins TRBV6-5 to TRBJ2-1, with TRBD2 matching 10 bases. Losses at the gene ends were 4 bases for V and 4 bases for J; bases not matched to a gene: 1. CDR3 length: 14 residues. Germline CDR1 MNHEY, CDR2 SVGAGI. CDR3 region: CASSSSGGYNEQFF. CDR3 sequence (DNA): TGTGCCAGCAGTTCTAGCGGGGGATACAATGAGCAGTTCTTC.

The chain carries TRBV3-1 (or the pseudogene TRBV3-2) and TRBJ1-1; tentative D call: TRBD1 (5 bases). V was cut by 5 bases and J by 2 bases, with 12 bases left in between. Looked up from germline, CDR1 is LGHDT and CDR2 is YNNKEL (reference sequence). This CDR3 is built from 14 residues. CDR3 bases: TGTGCCAGCAGCTCCCGAGGGACTAACACTGAAGCTTTCTTT. It translates to CASSSRGTNTEAFF.

The rearrangement links TRBV29-1 to TRBJ1-2, with a possible D match to TRBD1 (5 bases). Germline CDR1 reads SQVTM; CDR2 reads ANQGSEA. The V gene lost 5 bases and the J gene lost 4 bases, with 17 bases spanning the gap. This CDR3 has 14 amino acids. For the CDR3, the DNA is TGCAGCGTTCCCCGGGAGGGGTTGGGCTATGGCTACACCTTC. Residues: CSVPREGLGYGYTF. Filled out from reference TRBV29-1 and TRBJ1-2, the complete variable domain reads SAVISQKPSRDICQRGTSLTIQCQVDSQVTMMFWYRQQPGQSLTLIATANQGSEATYESGFVIDKFPISRPNLTFSTLTVSNMSPEDSSIYLCSVPREGLGYGYTFGSGTRLTVV.

This clone was seen a handful of times. The J gene is TRBJ2-3, the V gene TRBV3-1 (or the pseudogene TRBV3-2); 12 positions agree with TRBD2. This CDR3 comprises 18 residues. V lost 1 base and J lost 3; bases outside the gene matches: 8. Per germline, CDR1 LGHDT and CDR2 YNNKEL (reference sequence). CDR3 loop: CASSQVTASGGATDTQYF. The CDR3 DNA sequence: TGTGCCAGCAGCCAAGTAACCGCTAGCGGGGGGGCAACAGATACGCAGTATTTT.

The count of this clone is one. J is TRBJ2-3 and V is TRBV13; possibly TRBD1 for D (6 bases). The CDR3 is 17 amino acids. V shed 6 bases and J shed 0 bases, with 19 bases lying between them. Germline V gene data show CDR1 as PRHDT and CDR2 as FYEKMQ (reference sequence). As DNA, the CDR3 is TGTGCCAGCAGGAAAACCATGGGGCAGGGGAGCACAGATACGCAGTATTTT. It codes for CASRKTMGQGSTDTQYF.

The chain couples TRBV24-1 to TRBJ2-5, with D tentatively TRBD1 (7 bases). The CDR3 runs to 15 residues. Trimming took off 2 bases at V and 2 bases at J, with 11 bases between the two ends. Germline V gene sequence: CDR1 KGHDR, CDR2 SFDVKD. The CDR3 is CATSDSQGTQETQYF. CDR3 coding DNA: TGTGCCACCAGTGATTCACAGGGGACTCAAGAGACCCAGTACTTC.

V gene TRBV12-2 combines with J gene TRBJ2-1; the table's D call TRBD2 went unverified against the DNA. TRBV12-2 is flagged as a pseudogene. This CDR3 is built from 15 residues. CDR3 DNA sequence: TGTGCAAGTCGGCCCGACTTGACGTACGACAATGAGCAGTTCTTC. Translation: CASRPDLTYDNEQFF.